This T cell receptor beta chain was sequenced in a study of tumor T cells in aggressive B-cell lymphoma. The CDR3 totals 15 residues. From germline, CDR1 is SGHTA and CDR2 FQGNSA. The germline V and J ends were trimmed by 1 base and 3 bases, with 11 bases remaining between them. Clones were sequenced by immunoSEQ multiplex PCR, and TCRdb holds only the in-frame ones, with some missing. The table includes under 10,000 clones, about four fifths detected once. This clone was picked up one time. The sequenced sample was tumor tissue. This chain links TRBV7-2 with TRBJ2-3; D ambiguous. The sequence was obtained from an adult with diffuse large B cell lymphoma. CDR3 region: CASSLEWSRTDTQYF. The DNA for the CDR3 is TGTGCCAGCAGCTTAGAGTGGTCTAGGACAGATACGCAGTATTTT.